The 21 T cell receptor beta chains presented below share a single source sample, sequenced in a study of tumor and adjacent non-tumor tissue in lung cancer. This sample's RNA came from whole unsorted tissue. The normal lung tissue was taken more than 3 cm from the tumor edge. The library came from three nested PCR rounds adapted from ARM-PCR protocols. Each CDR3 protein is one row after TCRdb ran MiXCR on the multiplex PCR reads. This sample has 60,000 to 100,000 distinct CDR3 sequences, with around 80% found just once. The source material was distant non-tumor lung tissue. The receptors stem from a man in his 70s with non-small cell lung cancer.

Comments on this clonotype: A much larger clone is a single base away; this may be a read error. The chain has TRBV5-6 and TRBJ2-4; the D call may be TRBD1 or TRBD2 (6 bases each). Trimming stripped 4 bases from V and 2 bases from J, with 16 bases between. The germline V gene has CDR1 SGHDT and CDR2 YYEEEE. This CDR3 is 16 amino acids long. The CDR3 loop is CASSKLRGDPKNIQYF. In DNA form, the CDR3 reads TGTGCCAGCAGCAAGCTGAGGGGGGACCCCAAAAACATTCAGTACTTC.

In the case of this clonotype: One end of the junction does not line up with germline, which may come from a read error. The gene calls are TRBV12-3 or TRBV12-4 and TRBJ2-5, with 8 bases matching TRBD1. The CDR3 is 14 residues long. This CDR3 is CASSSDRDQETQYF. In nucleotides, the CDR3 is TGTGCCAGCAGTTCGGACAGGGACCAAGAGACCCAGTATTTC.

To note about this clonotype: Likely a read error: the CDR3 ends without its conserved phenylalanine or tryptophan. No DNA is shown, since the ends of the CDR3 on it are uncertain; the CDR3 is the one TCRdb lists. The V gene is TRBV5-6, the J gene TRBJ2-4; TRBD1 reflects the table's D call only, with no check against the DNA. Germline loops: CDR1 SGHDT, CDR2 YYEEEE. The CDR3 adds up to 17 amino acids, both ends counted. The CDR3 reads CASSATGTRVVGNIQYY.

As concerns this clonotype: A much larger clone differs by one base, so this may be a read error. It is unclear where the CDR3 begins or ends on the DNA, so no DNA is shown, and the CDR3 is as TCRdb lists it. The V gene is TRBV4-2, the J gene TRBJ1-2; whether TRBD1, the table's D call, matches the DNA was not checked. The CDR3 region is 14 residues in length, termini included. From germline, CDR1 is LGHNA and CDR2 YNFKEQ. This CDR3 reads CTSSPLQDNYGCTF.

The chain employs TRBV29-1 and TRBJ1-2, with D perhaps matching TRBD1 (5 bases). Germline V gives CDR1 SQVTM, CDR2 ANQGSEA. The CDR3 consists of 13 residues. CDR3 nucleotides: TGCAACATTCTCCAGAGGGGAGCCTATGGCTACACCTTC. Its translation: CNILQRGAYGYTF.

In the case of this clonotype: With a much larger clone just one base away, this may be a read error. This chain uses TRBV5-5 with TRBJ1-5; D remains ambiguous. CDR1 is SGHKS and CDR2 is YYEKEE in the germline V gene (reference sequence). The CDR3 spans 14 residues. In DNA form, the CDR3 reads TGTGCCAGCAGCTTGCGGGTAGGAGGTCAGCCCCTGCATTTT. Its translation: CASSLRVGGQPLHF.

This rearrangement joins TRBV6-1 to TRBJ1-2; TRBD1 might be the D (5 bases). Germline-derived CDR1 and CDR2 are MNHNS and SASEGT. This CDR3 spans 15 amino acids. The V end lost 4 bases, the J end lost 4 bases, and 16 bases lay between the germline ends. CDR3 in amino acids: CASSAMQGIFYGYTF. The CDR3 nucleotides read TGTGCCAGCAGTGCAATGCAGGGAATATTCTATGGCTACACCTTC.

This clonotype has more than one count but fewer than ten. The chain couples TRBV28 to TRBJ2-1; a possible D gene is TRBD2 (6 bases). The CDR3 length is 15 residues. CDR1 is MDHEN and CDR2 is SYDVKM in the germline V gene. V gave up 6 bases and J gave up 6 bases, with 18 bases separating them. The chain's CDR3 is CASSRPGMEGNEQFF. Here the CDR3 DNA reads TGTGCCAGCAGCCGTCCCGGGATGGAGGGCAATGAGCAGTTCTTC.

Of note for this clonotype: At one end, the junction sequence differs from germline, possibly due to a read error. The chain links TRBV30 to TRBJ2-3; 7 bases are shared with TRBD2. The CDR3 is 15 amino acids. CDR1 and CDR2 from the germline V gene are GTSNPN and SVGIG (reference sequence). The DNA of the CDR3 is TGTGCCTGGAGTGATCGCGGGAGTAGCACAGAAACGCAGTATTTT. Translating it yields CAWSDRGSSTETQYF.

As regards this clonotype: Because the CDR3 is missing its conserved closing phenylalanine or tryptophan, this is likely a read error. V gene TRBV11-1 combines with J gene TRBJ1-2; no clear D. The CDR3 totals 12 residues. CDR1 and CDR2 (germline): SGHAT, FQDESV (reference sequence). CDR3 nucleotide sequence: TGTGGCAGCAGCTTATACAGATATGGATACACCTCC. Translated: CGSSLYRYGYTS.

V gene TRBV6-1 combines with J gene TRBJ2-7; 8 positions agree with TRBD1. The length of the CDR3 is 14 residues. The ends lost 3 bases at V and 12 bases at J; junction bases unmatched: 13. The V gene's germline CDR1 is MNHNS and CDR2 SASEGT. Here the CDR3 reads CASSDYPADREVYF. The CDR3 DNA is TGTGCCAGCAGTGATTACCCAGCGGACAGGGAGGTGTACTTC.

As concerns this clonotype: A read error may be the cause here, since a much bigger clone is one base away. In DNA form, the CDR3 reads TGTGCCAGCGGCCCGTTCCAGGGCAGGGATAACTATGGCTACACCTTC. Amino acids: CASGPFQGRDNYGYTF. The chain combines TRBV12-3 or TRBV12-4 with TRBJ1-2; D might be TRBD1 (5 bases). V was trimmed by 8 bases and J by 1 base, leaving 20 bases between them. The CDR3 runs 16 residues.

The CDR3 loop is CSVGVWDSSYNEQFF. CDR3 nucleotides: TGCAGCGTTGGAGTGTGGGACTCCTCCTACAATGAGCAGTTCTTC. This sequence joins TRBV29-1 and TRBJ2-1; perhaps TRBD2 as D (6 bases). Trimming stripped 4 bases from V and 0 bases from J, with 13 bases between. CDR3 length: 15 amino acids. CDR1 and CDR2 from the germline V gene are SQVTM and ANQGSEA.

For this clonotype: Since the CDR3 does not end with the conserved phenylalanine or tryptophan, this likely comes from a read error. The chain carries TRBV11-1 and TRBJ2-1, with TRBD2 matching over 9 bases. The CDR3 is 14 amino acids. Per the germline V gene, CDR1 is SGHAT and CDR2 is FQDESV (reference sequence). The CDR3 spells CTSSLAGAYNEQFL. In DNA form, the CDR3 reads TGTACCAGCAGCTTAGCGGGGGCCTACAATGAGCAGTTCTTA.

Regarding this clonotype: One end of the junction varies from germline; a read error may be responsible. CDR3 sequence reads: CTSRGHLNTEALF. CDR3 in DNA: TGTACCAGCAGAGGACACTTGAACACTGAAGCTCTCTTT. The rearrangement links TRBV6-5 to TRBJ1-1, with a weak D call TRBD1 (5 bases). The CDR3 consists of 13 residues. Germline CDR1 MNHEY, CDR2 SVGAGI.

Comments on this clonotype: The junction departs from the called germline gene at one end, perhaps through a read error. The genes are TRBV12-3 or TRBV12-4 and TRBJ2-1, with 8 bases matching TRBD1. CDR3 size: 13 residues. The CDR3 nucleotides read TGTGCCAGAAGTTTAACAGGGGGTAATGAGCAATTCTTC. Protein product: CARSLTGGNEQFF.

The table lists this clonotype with a few counts. A much larger clonotype is one base distant, so this may be a read error. V is TRBV11-2 and J is TRBJ2-2; D remains ambiguous. There are 15 residues in the CDR3. Per the germline V gene, CDR1 is SGHAT and CDR2 is FQNNGV. The CDR3 DNA follows: TGTGCCAGCAGCATAGATTTGGTAAAGACCGGGGAGCTGTTTTTT. Amino acids: CASSIDLVKTGELFF.

Of note for this clonotype: Mismatch with germline at one junction end may stem from a read error. The rearrangement links TRBV5-1 to TRBJ2-1; D is possibly TRBD1 (6 bases). The CDR3 spans 15 residues. In germline, CDR1 is SGHRS, CDR2 YFSETQ. CDR3 loop: CASSPGHRSYNVQFF. CDR3 coding DNA: TGCGCCAGCAGCCCGGGACACAGGTCCTACAATGTGCAGTTCTTC.

The V call is TRBV4-2, the J call TRBJ2-3; TRBD2 agrees at 11 bases. Germline CDR1 and CDR2: LGHNA and YNFKEQ. CDR3 length: 20 amino acids. The J segment lost 8 bases and the V segment lost 7 bases, leaving 26 bases of the junction unmatched. The CDR3 sequence is CASNKVATSGSPSAHPTQYF. The CDR3 nucleotides read TGTGCCAGCAACAAAGTCGCCACTAGCGGGAGTCCCTCCGCCCACCCTACGCAGTATTTT.

Comments on this clonotype: One junction end disagrees with the germline gene, perhaps due to a read error. This chain joins TRBV6-6 and TRBJ1-5; 7 nucleotides line up with TRBD1. The CDR3 sequence is 14 residues long. Germline CDR1 is MNHNY and CDR2 is SVGAGI (reference sequence). CDR3 DNA sequence: TGTGTCAGCAGGTTGGGACAGCGCAATCAGCCCCCGCATTTT. Translation: CVSRLGQRNQPPHF.

This clonotype has just one count. CDR3 region: CASSSFIGGGTGELFF. The CDR3 DNA reads as TGTGCCAGCAGTTCTTTTATCGGGGGGGGCACCGGGGAGCTGTTTTTT. The chain couples TRBV12-3 or TRBV12-4 to TRBJ2-2; 8 positions agree with TRBD2. J gave up 4 bases and V 4 bases, and 8 bases lay outside the gene matches. CDR3 length: 16 amino acids.